The clone carrying this TCR beta chain is a singleton in its sample. The data were taken from a study of blood T cell repertoires in COVID-19. Study at large: Specimens from acute and convalescent COVID-19 originated in the United States, Italy and Spain.

V lost 2 bases and J lost 4; bases outside the gene matches: 8. CDR1 and CDR2 (germline): SGHRS, YFSETQ. The CDR3 consists of 15 residues. Authors' methods: Cell counts per sample came from amplifying reference gene primers. TCRdb's table, derived via immunoSEQ multiplex PCR, lists solely in-frame clones and lacks some. V and J calls and clone size follow that table, whereas D and trimming were derived from the DNA. The sample yields 140,000 to 150,000 clones, around 90% seen once. The chain joins TRBV5-1 to TRBJ2-5, with 7 bases matching TRBD2. This clonotype originated in a human donor in a cohort sampled during active COVID-19. Sequencing input: peripheral blood. The CDR3 sequence is CASSLLAGSGETQYF. The CDR3 coding sequence is TGCGCCAGCAGCTTATTAGCGGGCTCCGGAGAGACCCAGTACTTC.